The rows below give T cell receptor beta chains drawn from one sample of a study of patients and donors after allogeneic stem cell transplantation. TCRdb reprocessed the RT-PCR reads with MiXCR, giving one entry per CDR3 protein. The table has some 880,000 distinct CDR3 sequences, roughly 18% seen once. Sequencing was done on a sample of blood, either unsorted or a sorted T cell fraction (not recorded which). The receptor source for this set is a human donor who was either an allogeneic HSCT recipient or a stem cell or donor lymphocyte infusion donor (not recorded which). It is not recorded whose cells these are; they may come from a transplant donor. CDR3s include the opening cysteine and the closing phenylalanine or tryptophan. The D gene is left open where the match is weak. A row's size may be missing; if present it is once, few, many or a size class.

d_gene,j_gene,v_gene,abundance,CDR3nt,CDR3aa
-,TRBJ1-2,TRBV29-1,-,TGCAGCGTTGAAGATCATACAGCTCCCTATGGCTACACCTTC,CSVEDHTAPYGYTF
-,TRBJ2-3,TRBV7-9,-,TGTGCCAGCAGCTCGGCACTTGCCACAGATACGCAGTATTTT,CASSSALATDTQYF
TRBD1,TRBJ1-2,TRBV29-1,few,TGCAGCGTGACGCCGGGGACAGCCTTCTATGGCTACACCTTC,CSVTPGTAFYGYTF
-,TRBJ1-1,TRBV20-1,few,TGCAGTGCGCTCGGGTGGGCGAACACTGAAGCTTTCTTT,CSALGWANTEAFF
TRBD2,TRBJ2-1,TRBV20-1,-,TGCAGTGCTGGCCCTAGGGCGGGAGAGAAAAATGAGCAGTTCTTC,CSAGPRAGEKNEQFF
-,TRBJ1-1,TRBV10-3,many,TGTGCCATCAGTGTTGGGGGCCAACGGAACACTGAAGCTTTCTTT,CAISVGGQRNTEAFF
-,TRBJ2-7,TRBV27,-,TGTGCCAGCAGTCCCTCGTCGGGGTACGAGCAGTACTTC,CASSPSSGYEQYF
-,TRBJ2-7,TRBV7-6,few,TGTGCCAGCAGCTTAGTCGACTACTCCTACGAGCAGTACTTC,CASSLVDYSYEQYF
-,TRBJ2-7,TRBV10-3,few,TGTGCCATCAGTGAGCCACAGGGATTGGGCTCCTACGAGCAGTACTTC,CAISEPQGLGSYEQYF
-,TRBJ1-6,TRBV5-1,-,TGCGCCAGCAGCCAGAAACCCGGGGGTTCACCCCTCCACTTT,CASSQKPGGSPLHF
TRBD2,TRBJ2-1,TRBV27,-,TGTGCCAGCAGTTTCGACAGGGCGCGGCTAGCGGGGAACAATGAGCAGTTCTTC,CASSFDRARLAGNNEQFF
-,TRBJ2-3,TRBV7-9,few,TGTGCCAGCAGCTCCCCTGCTAGACCTGATACGCAGTATTTT,CASSSPARPDTQYF
-,TRBJ1-4,TRBV5-1,few,TGCGCCAGCAGCTTGGAGGGTCGGCGGCAACCAACTAATGAAAAACTGTTTTTT,CASSLEGRRQPTNEKLFF
-,TRBJ1-1,TRBV5-1,few,TGCGCCAGCAGCTTGGGTGGGGTAGCGAGGACTGAAGCTTTCTTT,CASSLGGVARTEAFF
-,TRBJ2-7,TRBV12-3/TRBV12-4,many,TGTGCCAGCAGACCCGGACAGAAATACGAGCAGTACTTC,CASRPGQKYEQYF
-,TRBJ2-5,TRBV21-1,few,TGTGCCAGCAGCAAAGAACCGAACCAAGAGACCCAGTACTTC,CASSKEPNQETQYF
-,TRBJ2-3,TRBV5-5,few,TGTGCCAGCAGCTCTCATCCCCTCACACGCACAGATACGCAGTATTTT,CASSSHPLTRTDTQYF
-,TRBJ2-5,TRBV20-1,-,TGCAGTGCTAGAGATTGGGCCCAAGAGACCCAGTACTTC,CSARDWAQETQYF
-,TRBJ1-2,TRBV3-1,-,TGTGCCAGTCGAGGGGCCTCTAACTATGGCTACACCTTC,CASRGASNYGYTF
-,TRBJ1-3,TRBV12-3/TRBV12-4,-,TGTGCCAGCAGTTTCGGGGGTAGGGGTGGAAACACCATATATTTT,CASSFGGRGGNTIYF
-,TRBJ2-5,TRBV5-1,many,TGCGCCAGCAGCCCCGGACAGCGGAGTAAAGAGACCCAGTACTTC,CASSPGQRSKETQYF
-,TRBJ2-1,TRBV7-9,-,TGTGCCAGCAGCCTCGGGGCCGGGGCTAATGAGCAGTTCTTC,CASSLGAGANEQFF
TRBD2,TRBJ2-7,TRBV6-2/TRBV6-3,few,TGTGCCAGCAGTCCGGGACTAGCGGCGCGCCAGTACTTC,CASSPGLAARQYF
-,TRBJ1-5,TRBV6-5,-,TGTGCCAGCAGTTACTCGAGCTATCCCAGTCAGCCCCAGCATTTT,CASSYSSYPSQPQHF
TRBD1,TRBJ2-7,TRBV6-1,few,TGTGCCAGCAGGGGATCACAGGGGGCACAAAATTACGAGCAGTACTTC,CASRGSQGAQNYEQYF
-,TRBJ2-4,TRBV4-3,few,TGCGCCAGCAGCCAAGATAGTATGGGAGTTGACATTCAGTACTTC,CASSQDSMGVDIQYF
TRBD1,TRBJ2-2,TRBV6-1,few,TGTGCCAGCAGTGCCTTGAGACAGGGGAACACCGGGGAGCTGTTTTTT,CASSALRQGNTGELFF
-,TRBJ2-7,TRBV7-8,-,TGTGCCAGCAGCTTAGGGGCAGTCTACGAGCAGTACTTC,CASSLGAVYEQYF
-,TRBJ1-1,TRBV6-1,few,TGTGCCAGCAGCCGGGGGGCAGGGATGTACACTGAAGCTTTCTTT,CASSRGAGMYTEAFF